The TCR beta chain under discussion was sequenced for a study of human T cells and chemical hapten exposure. Specified time point: pre-sensitization, week 0. As for treatment: therapeutic diphenylcyclopropenone sensitization with weekly scalp DPC. Those who donated were patients with alopecia, 18 to 70 years of age, and suitable for DPC. The CDR3 has 14 amino acids. V gave up 7 bases and J gave up 2 bases; unmatched junction bases: 6. CDR1 and CDR2 (germline): SNHLY, FYNNEI. TCRdb used MiXCR to reprocess the RACE reads, holding one entry per CDR3 protein. The data show some 200,000 distinct CDR3 sequences, 30% seen once.

The starting material was whole blood, obtained in connection with sensitization to the hapten diphenylcyclopropenone (DPC). The sequence was collected from a woman in her twenties or thirties with alopecia areata. Some clones in this sample may be carry-over from other donors' samples. V is TRBV2 and J is TRBJ2-3; 7 nucleotides match TRBD1. The CDR3 sequence: CASKETGPTDTQYF. The CDR3 DNA sequence: TGTGCCAGCAAGGAGACAGGGCCCACAGATACGCAGTATTTT.